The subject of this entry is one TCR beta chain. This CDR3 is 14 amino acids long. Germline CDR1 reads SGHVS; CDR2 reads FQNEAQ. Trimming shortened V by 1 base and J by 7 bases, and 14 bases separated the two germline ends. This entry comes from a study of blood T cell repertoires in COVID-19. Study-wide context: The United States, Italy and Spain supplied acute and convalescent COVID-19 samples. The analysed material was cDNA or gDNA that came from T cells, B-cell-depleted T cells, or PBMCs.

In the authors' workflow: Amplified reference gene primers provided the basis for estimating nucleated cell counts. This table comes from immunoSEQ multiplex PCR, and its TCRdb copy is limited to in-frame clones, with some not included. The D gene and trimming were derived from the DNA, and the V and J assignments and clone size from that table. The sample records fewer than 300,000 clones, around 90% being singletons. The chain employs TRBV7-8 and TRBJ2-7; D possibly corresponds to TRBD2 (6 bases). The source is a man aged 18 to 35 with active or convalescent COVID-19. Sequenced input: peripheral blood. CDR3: CASSLVGGLIEQYF. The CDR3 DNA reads TGTGCCAGCAGCTTAGTGGGGGGACTTATAGAGCAGTACTTC.